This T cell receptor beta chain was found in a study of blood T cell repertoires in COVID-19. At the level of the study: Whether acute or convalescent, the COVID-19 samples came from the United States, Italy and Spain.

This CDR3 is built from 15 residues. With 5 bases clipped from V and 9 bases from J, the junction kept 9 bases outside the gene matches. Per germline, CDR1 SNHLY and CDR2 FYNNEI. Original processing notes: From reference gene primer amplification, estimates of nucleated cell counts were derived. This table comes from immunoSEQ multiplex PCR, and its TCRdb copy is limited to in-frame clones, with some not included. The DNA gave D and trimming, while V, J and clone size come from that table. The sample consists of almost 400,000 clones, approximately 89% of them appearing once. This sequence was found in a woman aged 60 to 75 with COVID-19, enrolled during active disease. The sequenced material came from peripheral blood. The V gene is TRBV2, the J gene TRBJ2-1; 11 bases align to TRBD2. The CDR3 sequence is CASSYVAGGPGEQFF. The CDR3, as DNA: TGTGCCAGCAGTTATGTAGCGGGGGGGCCGGGTGAGCAGTTCTTC.